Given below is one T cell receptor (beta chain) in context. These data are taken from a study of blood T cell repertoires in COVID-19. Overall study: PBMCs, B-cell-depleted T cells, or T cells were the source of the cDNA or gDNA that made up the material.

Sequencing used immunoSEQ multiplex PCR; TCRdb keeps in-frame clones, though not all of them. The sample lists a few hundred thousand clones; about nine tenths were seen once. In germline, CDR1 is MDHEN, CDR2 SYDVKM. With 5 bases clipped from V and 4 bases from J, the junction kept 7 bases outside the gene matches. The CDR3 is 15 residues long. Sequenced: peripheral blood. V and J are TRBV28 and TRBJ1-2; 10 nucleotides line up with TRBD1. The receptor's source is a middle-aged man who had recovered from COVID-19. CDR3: CASSPDRGAPYGYTF. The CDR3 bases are TGTGCCAGCAGTCCGGACAGGGGGGCCCCCTATGGCTACACCTTC.